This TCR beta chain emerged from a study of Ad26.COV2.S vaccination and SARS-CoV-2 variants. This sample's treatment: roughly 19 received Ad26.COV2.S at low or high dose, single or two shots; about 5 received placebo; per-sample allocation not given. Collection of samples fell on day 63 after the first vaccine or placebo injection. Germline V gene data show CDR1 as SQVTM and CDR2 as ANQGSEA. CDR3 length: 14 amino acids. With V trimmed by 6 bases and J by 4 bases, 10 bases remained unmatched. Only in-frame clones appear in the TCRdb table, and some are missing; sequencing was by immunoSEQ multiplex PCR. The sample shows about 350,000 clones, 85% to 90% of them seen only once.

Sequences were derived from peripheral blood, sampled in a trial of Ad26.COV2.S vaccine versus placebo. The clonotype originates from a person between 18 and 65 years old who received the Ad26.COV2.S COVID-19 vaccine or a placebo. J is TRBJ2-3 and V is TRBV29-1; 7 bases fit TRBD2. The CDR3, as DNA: TGCAGCGTGGGCGGGAGACGGGGTGCAGATACGCAGTATTTT. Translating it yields CSVGGRRGADTQYF.